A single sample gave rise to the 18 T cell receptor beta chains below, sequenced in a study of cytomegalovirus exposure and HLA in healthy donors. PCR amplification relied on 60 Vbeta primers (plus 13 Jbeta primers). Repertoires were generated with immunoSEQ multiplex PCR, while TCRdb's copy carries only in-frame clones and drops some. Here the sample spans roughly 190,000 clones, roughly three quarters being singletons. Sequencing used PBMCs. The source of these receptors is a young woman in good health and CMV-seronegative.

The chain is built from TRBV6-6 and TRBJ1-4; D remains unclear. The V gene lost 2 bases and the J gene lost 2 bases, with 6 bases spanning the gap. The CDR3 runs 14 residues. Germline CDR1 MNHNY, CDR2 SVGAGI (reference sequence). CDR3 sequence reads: CASSYIQTNEKLFF. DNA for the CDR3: TGTGCCAGCAGTTACATTCAGACTAATGAAAAACTGTTTTTT.

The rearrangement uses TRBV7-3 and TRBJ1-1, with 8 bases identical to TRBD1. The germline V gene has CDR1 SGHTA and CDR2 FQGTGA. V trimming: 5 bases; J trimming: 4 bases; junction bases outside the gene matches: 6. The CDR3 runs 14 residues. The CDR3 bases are TGTGCCAGCAGCCCAGGACAGGGCCCCACTGAAGCTTTCTTT. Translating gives CASSPGQGPTEAFF.

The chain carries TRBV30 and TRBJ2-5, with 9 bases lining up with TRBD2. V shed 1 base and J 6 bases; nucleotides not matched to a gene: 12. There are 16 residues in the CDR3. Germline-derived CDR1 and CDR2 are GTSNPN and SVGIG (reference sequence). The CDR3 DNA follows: TGTGCCTGGAGTGATCCGGCGGGAGGGCGCGGGAAGACCCAGTACTTC. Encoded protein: CAWSDPAGGRGKTQYF.

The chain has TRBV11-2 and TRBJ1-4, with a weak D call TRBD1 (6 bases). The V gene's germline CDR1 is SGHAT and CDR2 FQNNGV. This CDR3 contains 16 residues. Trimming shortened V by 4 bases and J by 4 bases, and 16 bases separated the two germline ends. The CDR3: CASSSRGGAGNEKLFF. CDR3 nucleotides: TGTGCCAGCAGCTCTAGGGGGGGGGCCGGTAATGAAAAACTGTTTTTT. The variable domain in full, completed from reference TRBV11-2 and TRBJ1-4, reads EAGVAQSPRYKIIEKRQSVAFWCNPISGHATLYWYQQILGQGPKLLIQFQNNGVVDDSQLPKDRFSAERLKGVDSTLKIQPAKLEDSAVYLCASSSRGGAGNEKLFFGSGTQLSVL.

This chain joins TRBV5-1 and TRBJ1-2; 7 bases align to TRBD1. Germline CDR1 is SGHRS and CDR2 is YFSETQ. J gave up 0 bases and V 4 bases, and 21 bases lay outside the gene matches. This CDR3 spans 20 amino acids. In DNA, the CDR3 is TGCGCCAGCAGCGCCCTTAGGTTTGATCGGGACAGCCTCACTAACTATGGCTACACCTTC. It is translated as CASSALRFDRDSLTNYGYTF. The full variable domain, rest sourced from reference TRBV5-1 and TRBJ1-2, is KAGVTQTPRYLIKTRGQQVTLSCSPISGHRSVSWYQQTPGQGLQFLFEYFSETQRNKGNFPGRFSGRQFSNSRSEMNVSTLELGDSALYLCASSALRFDRDSLTNYGYTFGSGTRLTVV.

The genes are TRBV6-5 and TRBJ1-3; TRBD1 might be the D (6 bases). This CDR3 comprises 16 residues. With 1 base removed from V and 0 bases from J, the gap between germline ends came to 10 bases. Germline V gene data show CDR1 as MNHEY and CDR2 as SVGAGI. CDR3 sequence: CASSYFGQTSGNTIYF. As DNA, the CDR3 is TGTGCCAGCAGTTACTTCGGACAGACCTCTGGAAACACCATATATTTT.

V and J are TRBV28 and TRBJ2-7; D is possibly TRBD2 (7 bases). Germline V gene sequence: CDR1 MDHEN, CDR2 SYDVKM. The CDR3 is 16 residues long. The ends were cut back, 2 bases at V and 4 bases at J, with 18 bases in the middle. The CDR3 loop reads CASSLRPPGGAYEQYF. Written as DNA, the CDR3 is TGTGCCAGCAGTTTACGACCCCCGGGGGGCGCTTACGAGCAGTACTTC.

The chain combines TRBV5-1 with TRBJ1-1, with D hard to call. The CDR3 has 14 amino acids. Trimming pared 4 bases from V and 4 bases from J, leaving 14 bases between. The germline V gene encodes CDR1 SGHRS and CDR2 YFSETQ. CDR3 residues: CASSPLGSSTEAFF. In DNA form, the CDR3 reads TGCGCCAGCAGCCCCCTCGGGAGTAGCACTGAAGCTTTCTTT.

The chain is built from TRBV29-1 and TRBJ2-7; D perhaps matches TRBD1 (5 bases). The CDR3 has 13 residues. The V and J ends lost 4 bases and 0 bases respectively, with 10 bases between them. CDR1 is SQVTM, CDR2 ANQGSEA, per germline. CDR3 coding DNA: TGCAGCGTTGTCCAGGGAAGCTCCTACGAGCAGTACTTC. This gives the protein CSVVQGSSYEQYF.

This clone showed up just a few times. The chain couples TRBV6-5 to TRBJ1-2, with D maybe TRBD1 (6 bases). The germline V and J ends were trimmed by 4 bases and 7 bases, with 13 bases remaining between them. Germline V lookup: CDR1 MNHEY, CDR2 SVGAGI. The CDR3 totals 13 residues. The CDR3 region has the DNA TGTGCCAGCAGTTCCACAGGGACGACTGGCTACACCTTC. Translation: CASSSTGTTGYTF.

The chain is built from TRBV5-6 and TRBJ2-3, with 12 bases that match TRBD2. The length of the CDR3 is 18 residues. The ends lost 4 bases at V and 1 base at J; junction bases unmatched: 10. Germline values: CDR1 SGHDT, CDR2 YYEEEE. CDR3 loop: CASSTLTSGGLRTDTQYF. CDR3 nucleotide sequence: TGTGCCAGCAGCACTCTGACTAGCGGGGGCCTCCGCACAGATACGCAGTATTTT.

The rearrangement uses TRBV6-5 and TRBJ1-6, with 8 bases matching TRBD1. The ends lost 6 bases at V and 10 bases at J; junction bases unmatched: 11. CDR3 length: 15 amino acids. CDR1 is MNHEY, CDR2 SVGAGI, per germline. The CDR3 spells CASSPRQGIRSPLHF. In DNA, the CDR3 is TGTGCCAGCAGCCCAAGACAGGGGATTAGGTCACCCCTCCACTTT.

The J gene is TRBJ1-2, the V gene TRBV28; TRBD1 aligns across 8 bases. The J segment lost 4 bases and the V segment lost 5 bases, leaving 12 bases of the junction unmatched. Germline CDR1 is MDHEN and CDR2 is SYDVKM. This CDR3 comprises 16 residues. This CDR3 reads CASSIGVTGAIYGYTF. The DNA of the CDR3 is TGTGCCAGCAGTATCGGAGTGACAGGGGCCATCTATGGCTACACCTTC.

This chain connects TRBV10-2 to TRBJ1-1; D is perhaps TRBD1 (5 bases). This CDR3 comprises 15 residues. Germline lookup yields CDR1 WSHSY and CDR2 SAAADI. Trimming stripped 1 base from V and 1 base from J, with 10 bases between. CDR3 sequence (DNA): TGCGCCAGCAGTGAGTGGGAGGGGACGAACACTGAAGCTTTCTTT. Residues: CASSEWEGTNTEAFF.

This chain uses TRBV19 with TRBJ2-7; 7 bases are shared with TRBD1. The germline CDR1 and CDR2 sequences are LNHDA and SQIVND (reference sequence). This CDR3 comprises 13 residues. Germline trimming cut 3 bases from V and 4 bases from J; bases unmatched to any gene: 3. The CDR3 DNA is TGTGCCAGTAGTATCAAACAGGGGTACGAGCAGTACTTC. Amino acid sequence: CASSIKQGYEQYF.

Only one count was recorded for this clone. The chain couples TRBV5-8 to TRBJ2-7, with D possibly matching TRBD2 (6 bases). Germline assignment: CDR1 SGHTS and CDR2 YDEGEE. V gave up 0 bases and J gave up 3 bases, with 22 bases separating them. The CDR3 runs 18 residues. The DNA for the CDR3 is TGTGCCAGCAGCTTGGTTGGCGGGGTAGGGCCCCGAAGCTACGAGCAGTACTTC. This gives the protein CASSLVGGVGPRSYEQYF.

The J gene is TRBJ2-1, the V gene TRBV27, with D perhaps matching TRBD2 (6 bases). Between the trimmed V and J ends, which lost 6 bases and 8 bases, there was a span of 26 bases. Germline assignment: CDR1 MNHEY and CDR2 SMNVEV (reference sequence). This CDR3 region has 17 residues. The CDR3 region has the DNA TGTGCCAGCAGCCTCCGACCGACCGGAGGGTCTCCCCATGAGCAGTTCTTC. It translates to CASSLRPTGGSPHEQFF.

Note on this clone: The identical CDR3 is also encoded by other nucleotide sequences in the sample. The CDR3 region is CASSQDTGSNYGYTF. CDR3 DNA sequence: TGCGCCAGCAGCCAAGATACAGGGTCCAACTATGGCTACACCTTC. This sequence joins TRBV4-1 and TRBJ1-2, with D possibly TRBD1 on 6 matching bases. Germline V CDR1 and CDR2: MGHRA, YSYEKL. Trimming removed 0 bases at V and 2 bases at J, with 10 bases between. This CDR3 is 15 amino acids long.